Below, one T cell receptor beta chain is given with its context. The antigen is unknown. The data are from a study of molecular identifiers for immune sequencing clone quantification. Bulk TCR library preparation followed previously described methods with listed TCR primers. TCRdb reprocessed the PCR reads with MiXCR, giving one entry per CDR3 protein. This table holds 490,000 or so distinct CDR3 sequences, roughly 25% found once. CDR1 and CDR2 (germline): DFQATT, SNEGSKA (reference sequence). The CDR3 has 15 residues. V lost 0 bases to trimming and J lost 9 bases, with 18 bases between them. Study findings and constraints: Clonotypes surpassing 20 RNA copies contained over 97% of effector molecules, versus under 1% in naive cells. Reportedly, one cell's Jurkat TCR RNA was detected within one million naive CD8 cells. Identical barcode-sharing TCR molecules could lead to underestimated sizes for highly expanded clones.

V and J are TRBV20-1 and TRBJ2-1; D tentatively reads TRBD1 or TRBD2 (5 bases each). The clonotype comes from a human donor in good health. Some libraries in this study had Jurkat cell RNA spiked in. The sample taken for sequencing was naive CD8+ T cells from blood, with Jurkat cell RNA spiked in. Subset denoted: FACS-sorted CD8+CD4-CCR7+CD45RA+ naive T cells. The CDR3 loop is CSARELGLALGEQFF. The CDR3 DNA follows: TGCAGTGCTAGAGAGTTGGGGCTAGCATTGGGTGAGCAGTTCTTC.